This T cell receptor (beta chain) stems from a study of T-cell memory formation after mild COVID-19. V was clipped by 1 base and J by 3 bases, with 7 bases between them. The CDR3 has 14 amino acids. Germline V gives CDR1 SGHVS, CDR2 FNYEAQ. TCRdb used MiXCR to reprocess the 5' RACE reads, holding one entry per CDR3 protein. The data contain a few hundred thousand distinct CDR3 sequences, about a fifth of them singletons. This clonotype was picked up a small number of times. The chain links TRBV7-6 to TRBJ1-5; maybe TRBD1 (5 bases). The sample comprised PBMCs or a T cell subset sorted from them (not recorded which). The TCR originated in an adult woman who had mild COVID-19 (a few samples of this study predate the infection). Cell type and time point are not known. The CDR3 DNA sequence: TGTGCCAGCAGCTTAGGGGGGGACAATCAGCCCCAGCATTTT. Translated: CASSLGGDNQPQHF.